This T cell receptor (beta chain) originates from a study of post-analysis software for immune sequencing data. Study-level points and caveats: Significantly lower normalized Chao1 diversity was seen in multiple sclerosis patients than in controls. Comparison of patients with controls showed roughly five TRBV segments more frequent in patients, TRBV5-6, TRBV5-1 and TRBV20-1 among them.

Concerning this clonotype itself: Its target is not known.

From germline, CDR1 is KGHSH and CDR2 LQKENI. The CDR3 length is 16 residues. V gave up 0 bases and J gave up 10 bases, with 19 bases separating them. The authors incorporated unique molecular identifiers into the TCR beta cDNA libraries. TCRdb fed the PCR reads into MiXCR, producing one record per CDR3 protein. The sample gives hundreds of thousands of distinct CDR3 sequences, roughly 50% of which show up once; 4% to 5.5% is in the top ten. The rearrangement links TRBV18 to TRBJ2-1; tentatively, D is TRBD2 (6 bases). Sequenced: blood. The TCR originated in a girl between 10 and 17 years old with multiple sclerosis. The CDR3 coding sequence is TGTGCCAGCTCACCACCGACACAGTCGCCCGGGGGAGAGCAGTTCTTC. Amino acid sequence: CASSPPTQSPGGEQFF. Full variable domain (missing parts from reference TRBV18 and TRBJ2-1): NAGVMQNPRHLVRRRGQEARLRCSPMKGHSHVYWYRQLPEEGLKFMVYLQKENIIDESGMPKERFSAEFPKEGPSILRIQQVVRGDSAAYFCASSPPTQSPGGEQFFGPGTRLTVL.